The next 13 T cell receptor beta chains were all read from a single sample in a study of cytotoxic CD8 clonotypes in ibrutinib-treated CLL. Sequencing was performed with immunoSEQ multiplex PCR; in TCRdb, only in-frame clones are kept and a portion is missing. The sample lists 160,000 or so clones, roughly 80% occurring once. Sequenced here: PBMCs, sampled after 24 months of ibrutinib treatment. These TCRs come from a human donor with chronic lymphocytic leukemia.

As regards this clone: Relative to the germline gene, one junction end is altered; a read error may explain this. The CDR3 here is CASSYRVGPPDTQYF. CDR3 nucleotide sequence: TGTGCTAGCAGTTACAGGGTGGGGCCCCCAGATACGCAGTATTTT. The V and J genes are TRBV7-7 and TRBJ2-3; possibly TRBD1 for D (6 bases). CDR1 is SSHAT, CDR2 FNYEAQ, per germline (reference sequence). This CDR3 region has 15 residues.

This sequence joins TRBV29-1 and TRBJ2-1; 10 bases map to TRBD2. Germline values: CDR1 SQVTM, CDR2 ANQGSEA. J lost 4 bases, V lost 0 bases, and 6 bases had no gene match. The CDR3 totals 16 residues. The chain's CDR3 is CSVEEKLAGFYNEQFF. The CDR3 DNA reads as TGCAGCGTTGAAGAGAAACTAGCGGGATTTTACAATGAGCAGTTCTTC.

This clone was recorded a few times. This chain joins TRBV4-2 and TRBJ1-1; no definite D call. This CDR3 spans 13 amino acids. V was pared by 1 base and J by 1 base, with 4 bases between. The germline gives CDR1 LGHNA, CDR2 YNFKEQ. In nucleotides, the CDR3 is TGTGCCAGCAGCCAAGGCCAGAACACTGAAGCTTTCTTT. This encodes CASSQGQNTEAFF.

This chain links TRBV15 with TRBJ2-2; TRBD1 matches 9 bases. This CDR3 contains 17 residues. V lost 0 bases and J lost 6; bases outside the gene matches: 8. In germline, CDR1 is LNHNV, CDR2 YYDKDF (reference sequence). The CDR3 loop is CATSRDLPGQGAGELFF. The CDR3 region has the DNA TGTGCCACCAGCAGAGATCTCCCGGGACAGGGAGCCGGGGAGCTGTTTTTT.

The chain links TRBV18 to TRBJ1-3; 7 nucleotides line up with TRBD1. CDR1 KGHSH and CDR2 LQKENI come from the germline V gene. Trimming cost V 5 bases and J 2 bases; bases outside gene matches: 9. The CDR3 is 16 residues long. CDR3 protein: CASSFSTGLTGNTIYF. The DNA of the CDR3 is TGTGCCAGCTCATTCTCGACAGGGCTTACTGGAAACACCATATATTTT.

The table lists this clone with a count of one. This chain uses TRBV28 with TRBJ2-5; maybe TRBD2 (6 bases). The germline V gene has CDR1 MDHEN and CDR2 SYDVKM. There are 15 residues in the CDR3. The V end lost 4 bases, the J end lost 5 bases, and 17 bases lay between the germline ends. The CDR3 region has the DNA TGTGCCAGCAGTTCGGCCGGGGGTAGATGGGAGACCCAGTACTTC. It yields the protein CASSSAGGRWETQYF.

J is TRBJ2-2 and V is TRBV29-1; maybe TRBD2 (5 bases). Germline V lookup: CDR1 SQVTM, CDR2 ANQGSEA. V was trimmed by 4 bases and J by 0 bases, leaving 18 bases between them. This CDR3 is 17 amino acids long. DNA of the CDR3: TGCAGCGTTGGACCCTTGTCGACGGGAACGAACACCGGGGAGCTGTTTTTT. Amino acids: CSVGPLSTGTNTGELFF.

This sequence joins TRBV7-9 and TRBJ2-2; the D gene could be TRBD1 or TRBD2 (5 bases each). The CDR3 runs 15 residues. The germline CDR1 and CDR2 sequences are SEHNR and FQNEAQ (reference sequence). V was pared by 4 bases and J by 6 bases, with 15 bases between. The CDR3 protein is CASSWGSGWPGELFF. The CDR3 DNA follows: TGTGCCAGCAGCTGGGGGTCAGGGTGGCCCGGGGAGCTGTTTTTT.

This chain links TRBV7-2 with TRBJ2-5, with 7 nucleotides matching TRBD2. V was clipped by 3 bases and J by 1 base; unmatched bases: 5. This CDR3 is 15 amino acids long. Germline values: CDR1 SGHTA, CDR2 FQGNSA. The CDR3 nucleotides read TGTGCCAGCAGCTTCGGAGCGGGACCCCAAGAGACCCAGTACTTC. The encoded protein is CASSFGAGPQETQYF.

V and J are TRBV2 and TRBJ1-5; unclear D gene. The V gene's germline CDR1 is SNHLY and CDR2 FYNNEI. The CDR3 has 15 amino acids. The ends were cut back, 8 bases at V and 1 base at J, with 15 bases in the middle. The CDR3 is CASRARSQSNQPQHF. The DNA for the CDR3 is TGTGCCAGCCGAGCGAGGAGCCAGAGCAATCAGCCCCAGCATTTT.

This clone showed up many times. V and J are TRBV7-2 and TRBJ2-7; maybe TRBD1 (5 bases). Germline V gene lookup returns CDR1 SGHTA and CDR2 FQGNSA. Between the trimmed V and J ends, which lost 5 bases and 1 base, there was a span of 15 bases. The CDR3 spans 15 residues. The CDR3 here is CASSTRTHPSYEQYF. DNA of the CDR3: TGTGCCAGCAGCACTCGGACACATCCTTCCTACGAGCAGTACTTC.

The chain employs TRBV6-4 and TRBJ1-2, with D perhaps TRBD1 (5 bases). CDR1 and CDR2 (germline): MRHNA, SNTAGT. The CDR3 sequence is 15 residues long. Trimming left V 4 bases short and J 5 bases short, with 17 bases between. For the CDR3, the DNA is TGTGCCAGCAGTGCCTTGTGGGGCAGAAATTATGGCTACACCTTC. Residues: CASSALWGRNYGYTF.

This sequence joins TRBV5-6 and TRBJ2-2; D gene unclear. Germline assignment: CDR1 SGHDT and CDR2 YYEEEE. The germline V and J ends were trimmed by 4 bases and 4 bases, with 8 bases remaining between them. The CDR3 has 13 residues. CDR3 DNA sequence: TGTGCCAGCAGCCCTACTCCCACCGGGGAGCTGTTTTTT. It encodes CASSPTPTGELFF.